Reported below is one T cell receptor beta chain. Data came from immunoSEQ multiplex PCR; TCRdb stores just in-frame clones and leaves some out. The repertoire holds tens of thousands of clones, with roughly nine tenths as singletons. This entry is derived from a study of siplizumab effects on memory and regulatory T cells. From germline, CDR1 is SGDLS and CDR2 YYNGEE. The CDR3 length is 14 residues. Trimming stripped 3 bases from V and 5 bases from J, with 14 bases between. The chain recombines TRBV9 with TRBJ1-1, with a possible D match to TRBD1 (6 bases). The sequenced sample was CD8+ T cells sorted from blood. This TCR was recovered from a human donor in good health. The CDR3 nucleotides are TGTGCCAGCAGCGCTTGGGGGGCTCCGACTGAAGCTTTCTTT. It is translated as CASSAWGAPTEAFF.